The following is a TCR beta chain sequence with its context. These data come from a study of blood T cell repertoires in COVID-19. CDR1 and CDR2 from the germline V gene are MNHEY and SVGEGT. The ends were cut back, 4 bases at V and 3 bases at J, with 12 bases in the middle. The CDR3 totals 14 residues. As handled by the study authors: Counts of nucleated cells, estimated from reference gene primer amplification, were obtained. Generated by immunoSEQ multiplex PCR, the TCRdb table keeps only in-frame clones and is missing some. Clonal size and the V and J genes are those of that table, whereas D and trimming came from the DNA. This sample has about 100,000 clones; over 75% occur once, and the top ten carry around 4.1%.

The sample was peripheral blood. The source of this sequence is a man aged 55 to 69 with acute or convalescent COVID-19. J is TRBJ1-2 and V is TRBV6-2 or TRBV6-3, with a possible D match to TRBD1 (5 bases). The CDR3 DNA is TGTGCCAGCAGTTTAGACAGAAGCTACTATGGCTACACCTTC. Its translation is CASSLDRSYYGYTF.